These T cell receptor beta chains were read from a single sample in a study of control samples from healthy donors and cancer patients. Produced via immunoSEQ multiplex PCR; TCRdb's table is partial and in-frame only. Here the sample spans about 170,000 clones, roughly 91% being singletons. Input material: blood. The origin of the receptors is a woman in her 30s in good health. Both conserved end residues are part of each CDR3. Each record gives: J gene, D gene, V gene, clone size, CDR3 protein, CDR3 DNA. The D gene is left open where the match is weak. Some rows have no size entry. The others give once, few or many, or a class for an expanded clone.

j_call: TRBJ1-1; d_call: TRBD1; v_call: TRBV27; clone_size: NA; cdr3_aa: CASSQDRLNTEAFF; cdr3_nt: TGTGCCAGCAGCCAGGACAGGCTGAACACTGAAGCTTTCTTT
j_call: TRBJ1-1; d_call: TRBD1; v_call: TRBV9; clone_size: NA; cdr3_aa: CASSGQGSTEAFF; cdr3_nt: TGTGCCAGCAGCGGACAGGGGAGTACTGAAGCTTTCTTT
j_call: TRBJ2-7; d_call: TRBD1; v_call: TRBV6-5; clone_size: NA; cdr3_aa: CASSYGAGGDEQYF; cdr3_nt: TGTGCCAGCAGTTACGGGGCAGGGGGCGACGAGCAGTACTTC
j_call: TRBJ2-2; d_call: TRBD2; v_call: TRBV11-2; clone_size: NA; cdr3_aa: CASSFGGATGELFF; cdr3_nt: TGTGCCAGCAGCTTCGGGGGGGCAACCGGGGAGCTGTTTTTT
j_call: TRBJ1-5; d_call: TRBD1; v_call: TRBV2; clone_size: NA; cdr3_aa: CASSLFGTGVNQPQHF; cdr3_nt: TGTGCCAGCAGTCTTTTCGGGACAGGGGTAAATCAGCCCCAGCATTTT
j_call: TRBJ1-1; d_call: NA; v_call: TRBV18; clone_size: NA; cdr3_aa: CASSPPLTGASTEAFF; cdr3_nt: TGTGCCAGCTCACCACCCCTTACGGGGGCGAGCACTGAAGCTTTCTTT
j_call: TRBJ1-2; d_call: TRBD1; v_call: TRBV15; clone_size: NA; cdr3_aa: CATSSRTGAYGYTF; cdr3_nt: TGTGCCACCAGCTCCCGGACAGGGGCCTATGGCTACACCTTC
j_call: TRBJ2-7; d_call: NA; v_call: TRBV2; clone_size: medium-sized; cdr3_aa: CASSDGVRDEQYF; cdr3_nt: TGTGCCAGCAGTGACGGGGTTCGGGACGAGCAGTACTTC
j_call: TRBJ1-4; d_call: TRBD1; v_call: TRBV2; clone_size: NA; cdr3_aa: CASSLRQGATNEKLFF; cdr3_nt: TGTGCCAGCAGTCTCCGACAGGGTGCAACTAATGAAAAACTGTTTTTT
j_call: TRBJ1-1; d_call: NA; v_call: TRBV7-3; clone_size: once; cdr3_aa: CASSSYLTGTEAFF; cdr3_nt: TGTGCCAGCAGCTCTTACCTGACAGGCACCGAAGCTTTCTTT
j_call: TRBJ1-1; d_call: NA; v_call: TRBV7-9; clone_size: NA; cdr3_aa: CASSLGQGTEAFF; cdr3_nt: TGTGCCAGCAGCTTAGGGCAGGGCACTGAAGCTTTCTTT
j_call: TRBJ2-7; d_call: NA; v_call: TRBV11-3; clone_size: NA; cdr3_aa: CASSLAGSYEQYF; cdr3_nt: TGTGCCAGCAGCTTGGCGGGCTCCTACGAGCAGTACTTC
j_call: TRBJ1-3; d_call: NA; v_call: TRBV10-2; clone_size: NA; cdr3_aa: CASSERGSGNTIYF; cdr3_nt: TGCGCCAGCAGTGAGAGGGGTTCAGGAAACACCATATATTTT